This is a list of T cell receptor beta chains from one sample in a study of T-cell memory formation after mild COVID-19. One entry per CDR3 protein results from TCRdb running MiXCR on the 5' RACE reads. The table records under 650,000 distinct CDR3 sequences, 18% of them present only once. The sample comprised PBMCs or a T cell subset sorted from them (not recorded which). All receptors come from an adult woman who had mild COVID-19 (a few samples of this study predate the infection). Cell type and time point are not known. The CDR3 runs from the conserved cysteine through the conserved F or W. The D gene is left open where the match is weak. For some rows the clone size is stated as once, few or many, or as a class when expanded; others skip it.

CDR3	DNA	D	length	size	V	J
CSVVGTGNTEAFF	TGCAGCGTAGTGGGGACAGGGAACACTGAAGCTTTCTTT	TRBD1	13	-	TRBV29-1	TRBJ1-1
CSTIGREETQYF	TGCAGTACCATTGGCAGGGAAGAGACCCAGTACTTC	-	12	few	TRBV20-1	TRBJ2-5
CASSQDSDVLETQYF	TGTGCCAGCAGCCAAGATTCGGATGTTTTGGAGACCCAGTACTTC	-	15	few	TRBV4-2	TRBJ2-5
CATSDGPGQGAYEQYF	TGTGCCACCAGTGACGGACCGGGACAGGGGGCCTACGAGCAGTACTTC	TRBD1	16	few	TRBV24-1	TRBJ2-7
CASSPGGNDGYTF	TGTGCCAGCAGCCCCGGAGGTAACGATGGCTACACCTTC	-	13	few	TRBV7-9	TRBJ1-2
CASSPRGAGGPYEQYF	TGTGCCAGCAGTCCACGGGGAGCGGGGGGGCCATACGAGCAGTACTTC	TRBD2	16	-	TRBV27	TRBJ2-7
CASSESSGGTNTGELFF	TGTGCCAGCAGCGAAAGTAGCGGGGGGACGAACACCGGGGAGCTGTTTTTT	TRBD2	17	few	TRBV7-3	TRBJ2-2
CASRFGTSDYNEQFF	TGCGCCAGCAGGTTTGGGACTAGCGACTACAATGAGCAGTTCTTC	TRBD2	15	many	TRBV5-1	TRBJ2-1
CASSLGGPMTWGQETQYF	TGTGCCAGCAGCTTGGGAGGCCCCATGACTTGGGGACAGGAGACCCAGTACTTC	TRBD1	18	few	TRBV5-6	TRBJ2-5
CASSEGMGAGSYEQYF	TGTGCCAGCAGTGAGGGCATGGGGGCGGGCTCCTACGAGCAGTACTTC	-	16	few	TRBV12-3/TRBV12-4	TRBJ2-7
CASSHPGQGSEQYF	TGCGCCAGCAGCCATCCCGGACAGGGCAGCGAGCAGTACTTC	TRBD1	14	few	TRBV4-1	TRBJ2-7
CASAKGAGETQYF	TGTGCCAGCGCAAAGGGGGCGGGAGAGACCCAGTACTTC	TRBD1	13	many	TRBV2	TRBJ2-5
CASSLAASGADEQYF	TGTGCCAGCAGCTTGGCGGCTAGCGGGGCCGACGAGCAGTACTTC	TRBD2	15	-	TRBV5-8	TRBJ2-7
CASSLGNRWSSYNEQFF	TGTGCCAGCAGCTTAGGGAACCGCTGGAGCTCCTACAATGAGCAGTTCTTC	-	17	few	TRBV11-2	TRBJ2-1
CASSEIAGGYNEQFF	TGTGCCAGCAGCGAGATAGCGGGAGGGTACAATGAGCAGTTCTTC	TRBD2	15	-	TRBV9	TRBJ2-1
CASSLENRRPYGYTF	TGCGCCAGCAGCTTGGAGAACAGGAGACCGTATGGCTACACCTTC	-	15	-	TRBV5-1	TRBJ1-2
CASSLGFATGANVLTF	TGCGCCAGCAGCTTGGGTTTTGCGACTGGGGCCAACGTCCTGACTTTC	-	16	few	TRBV5-1	TRBJ2-6
CSVVEGANNEQFF	TGCAGCGTTGTGGAGGGGGCTAACAATGAGCAGTTCTTC	-	13	few	TRBV29-1	TRBJ2-1
CASSPRAGGYNEQFF	TGTGCCAGCAGTCCCCGCGCAGGGGGATACAATGAGCAGTTCTTC	TRBD1	15	many	TRBV12-3/TRBV12-4	TRBJ2-1
CATSVPPGLANTGELFF	TGTGCCACCAGTGTCCCCCCAGGACTAGCGAACACCGGGGAGCTGTTTTTT	TRBD2	17	few	TRBV24-1	TRBJ2-2
CASSSVSGDEQYF	TGTGCCAGCAGCAGCGTGAGTGGGGACGAGCAGTACTTC	-	13	many	TRBV7-9	TRBJ2-7
CASSRSPPTEQYF	TGTGCCAGCAGCCGATCACCGCCGACCGAGCAGTACTTC	-	13	-	TRBV3-1	TRBJ2-7
CASSISGRLNTQYF	TGCGCCAGCAGCATTAGCGGGAGATTGAATACGCAGTATTTT	TRBD2	14	-	TRBV5-1	TRBJ2-3
CASSDGGGETQYF	TGTGCCAGCAGTGACGGGGGTGGGGAGACCCAGTACTTC	-	13	many	TRBV6-5	TRBJ2-5
CSVDSGGAYNEQFF	TGCAGCGTTGATAGCGGGGGGGCCTACAATGAGCAGTTCTTC	TRBD2	14	few	TRBV29-1	TRBJ2-1
CASSLDLLSYEQYF	TGTGCCAGCAGTTTAGATCTGCTATCCTACGAGCAGTACTTC	-	14	few	TRBV12-3/TRBV12-4	TRBJ2-7
CASSLAVGAGAETQYF	TGCGCCAGCAGCTTGGCGGTCGGGGCAGGGGCAGAGACCCAGTACTTC	-	16	-	TRBV5-1	TRBJ2-5
CATSAGVTVQETQYF	TGTGCCACCAGTGCGGGGGTCACAGTACAAGAGACCCAGTACTTC	-	15	few	TRBV24-1	TRBJ2-5
CASSKVETGSNEQFF	TGTGCCAGCAGCAAAGTTGAGACAGGGAGCAATGAGCAGTTCTTC	-	15	-	TRBV21-1	TRBJ2-1
CASTASGSTDTQYF	TGTGCCAGCACCGCCTCGGGCAGCACAGATACGCAGTATTTT	-	14	-	TRBV9	TRBJ2-3
CASSPNGGPYEQYF	TGTGCCAGCAGCCCGAATGGGGGACCCTACGAGCAGTACTTC	-	14	many	TRBV5-5	TRBJ2-7
CASSSLAGGLNEQFF	TGTGCCAGCAGCTCCTTAGCGGGGGGGCTGAATGAGCAGTTCTTC	TRBD2	15	few	TRBV7-2	TRBJ2-1
CASSYLGGVGELFF	TGTGCCAGCAGTTACTTGGGTGGGGTCGGGGAGCTGTTTTTT	-	14	many	TRBV6-5	TRBJ2-2
CASSFPGRFSGYTF	TGTGCCAGCAGTTTCCCGGGGAGGTTCAGTGGCTACACCTTC	-	14	few	TRBV12-3/TRBV12-4	TRBJ1-2
CASSQDTAAGVYEKLFF	TGTGCCAGCAGCCAAGATACCGCCGCAGGGGTCTATGAAAAACTGTTTTTT	-	17	few	TRBV3-1	TRBJ1-4
CASSVVHRENTEAFF	TGTGCCAGCAGCGTAGTACATCGGGAGAACACTGAAGCTTTCTTT	-	15	-	TRBV9	TRBJ1-1
CASSSSSVGGDTQYF	TGTGCCAGCAGTTCCTCTAGCGTTGGGGGAGATACGCAGTATTTT	-	15	-	TRBV6-5	TRBJ2-3
CASSYSGRGQNYGYTF	TGTGCCAGCAGTTACTCGGGCAGGGGGCAGAACTATGGCTACACCTTC	TRBD1	16	few	TRBV6-2/TRBV6-3	TRBJ1-2
CSVEDWSSGSLETQYF	TGCAGCGTTGAAGATTGGTCTAGCGGGAGTTTGGAGACCCAGTACTTC	TRBD2	16	-	TRBV29-1	TRBJ2-5
CASSLGGQLFF	TGTGCCAGCAGCTTAGGGGGGCAGCTGTTTTTT	-	11	-	TRBV7-9	TRBJ2-2
CASSSSETKLEAFF	TGCGCCAGCAGCTCATCAGAAACTAAACTCGAAGCTTTCTTT	-	14	-	TRBV5-1	TRBJ1-1
CATTRDFSSYEQYF	TGTGCCACCACCCGGGACTTCTCCTCCTACGAGCAGTACTTC	-	14	-	TRBV10-3	TRBJ2-7
CASRMGGTDTQYF	TGTGCCAGCCGTATGGGAGGGACAGATACGCAGTATTTT	TRBD2	13	few	TRBV12-3/TRBV12-4	TRBJ2-3
CASSLEYHEQFF	TGCGCCAGCAGCTTGGAATACCATGAGCAGTTCTTC	-	12	-	TRBV5-1	TRBJ2-1
CASSSRDRPTNQPQHF	TGTGCCAGCAGTTCCCGGGACAGGCCCACGAATCAGCCCCAGCATTTT	TRBD1	16	-	TRBV6-8	TRBJ1-5